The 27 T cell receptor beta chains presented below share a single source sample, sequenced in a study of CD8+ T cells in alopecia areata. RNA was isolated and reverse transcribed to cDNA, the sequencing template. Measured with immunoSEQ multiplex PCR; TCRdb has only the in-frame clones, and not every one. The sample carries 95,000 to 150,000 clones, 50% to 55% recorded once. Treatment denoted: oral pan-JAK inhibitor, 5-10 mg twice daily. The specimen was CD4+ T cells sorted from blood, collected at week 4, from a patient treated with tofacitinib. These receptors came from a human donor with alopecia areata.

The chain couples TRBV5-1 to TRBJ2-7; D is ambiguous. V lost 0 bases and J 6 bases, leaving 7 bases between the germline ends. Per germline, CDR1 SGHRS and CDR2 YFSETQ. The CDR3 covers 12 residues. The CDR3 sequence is CASSLDLGEQYF. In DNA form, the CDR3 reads TGCGCCAGCAGCTTGGATCTGGGCGAGCAGTACTTC.

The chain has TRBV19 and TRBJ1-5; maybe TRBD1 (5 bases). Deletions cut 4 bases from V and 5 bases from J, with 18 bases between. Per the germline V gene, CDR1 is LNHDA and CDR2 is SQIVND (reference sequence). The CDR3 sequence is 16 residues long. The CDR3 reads CASSNPWRRGDQPQHF. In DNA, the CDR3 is TGTGCCAGTAGTAACCCCTGGAGGAGGGGCGATCAGCCCCAGCATTTT.

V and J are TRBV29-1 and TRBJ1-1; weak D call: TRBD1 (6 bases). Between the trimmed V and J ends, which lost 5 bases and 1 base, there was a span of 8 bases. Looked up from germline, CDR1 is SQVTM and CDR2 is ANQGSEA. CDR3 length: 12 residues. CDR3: CSVMGQNTEAFF. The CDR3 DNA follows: TGCAGCGTTATGGGACAGAACACTGAAGCTTTCTTT. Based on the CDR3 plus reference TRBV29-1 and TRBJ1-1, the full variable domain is SAVISQKPSRDICQRGTSLTIQCQVDSQVTMMFWYRQQPGQSLTLIATANQGSEATYESGFVIDKFPISRPNLTFSTLTVSNMSPEDSSIYLCSVMGQNTEAFFGQGTRLTVV.

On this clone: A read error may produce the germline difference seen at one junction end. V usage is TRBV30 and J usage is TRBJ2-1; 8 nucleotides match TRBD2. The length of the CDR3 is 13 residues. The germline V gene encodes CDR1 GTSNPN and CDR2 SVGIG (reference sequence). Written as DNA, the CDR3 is TGTGCCTGGACCAGGCGGGGGGAGGCCCCGGGGCTCTTC. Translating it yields CAWTRRGEAPGLF.

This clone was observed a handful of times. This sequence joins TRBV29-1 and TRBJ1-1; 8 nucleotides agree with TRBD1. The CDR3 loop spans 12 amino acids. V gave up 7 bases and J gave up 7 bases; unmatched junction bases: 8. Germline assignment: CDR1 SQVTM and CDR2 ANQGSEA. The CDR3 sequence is CSARTGHLEAFF. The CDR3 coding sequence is TGCAGCGCACGGACAGGGCACCTTGAAGCTTTCTTT.

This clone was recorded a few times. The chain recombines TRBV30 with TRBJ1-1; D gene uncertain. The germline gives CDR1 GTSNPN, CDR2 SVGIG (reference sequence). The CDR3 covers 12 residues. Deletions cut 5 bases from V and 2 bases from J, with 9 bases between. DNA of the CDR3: TGTGCCTGGGAGGGAGCCAACACTGAAGCTTTCTTT. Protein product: CAWEGANTEAFF. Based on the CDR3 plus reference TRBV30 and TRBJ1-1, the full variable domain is SQTIHQWPATLVQPVGSPLSLECTVEGTSNPNLYWYRQAAGRGLQLLFYSVGIGQISSEVPQNLSASRPQDRQFILSSKKLLLSDSGFYLCAWEGANTEAFFGQGTRLTVV.

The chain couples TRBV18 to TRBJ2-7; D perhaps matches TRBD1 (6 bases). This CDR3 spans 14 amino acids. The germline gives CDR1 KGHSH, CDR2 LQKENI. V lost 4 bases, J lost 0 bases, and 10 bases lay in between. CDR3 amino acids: CASSRGPGSYEQYF. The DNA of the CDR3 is TGTGCCAGCTCACGGGGGCCGGGCTCCTACGAGCAGTACTTC.

Here the CDR3 reads CASSPPDSGPDTQYF. DNA of the CDR3: TGTGCCAGCAGCCCCCCCGACTCGGGGCCAGATACGCAGTATTTT. The chain uses TRBV7-9 and TRBJ2-3; D tentatively fits TRBD1 or TRBD2 (5 bases each). Trimming took off 5 bases at V and 4 bases at J, with 16 bases between the two ends. CDR1 is SEHNR, CDR2 FQNEAQ, per germline (reference sequence). The CDR3 totals 15 residues.

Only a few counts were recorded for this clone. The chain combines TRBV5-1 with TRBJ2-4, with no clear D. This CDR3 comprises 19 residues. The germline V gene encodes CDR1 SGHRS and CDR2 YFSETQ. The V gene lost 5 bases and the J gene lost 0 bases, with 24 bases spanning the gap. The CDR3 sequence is CASSSIGRTDSIAKNIQYF. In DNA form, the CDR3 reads TGCGCCAGCAGTTCCATCGGCCGGACGGATTCTATAGCCAAAAACATTCAGTACTTC.

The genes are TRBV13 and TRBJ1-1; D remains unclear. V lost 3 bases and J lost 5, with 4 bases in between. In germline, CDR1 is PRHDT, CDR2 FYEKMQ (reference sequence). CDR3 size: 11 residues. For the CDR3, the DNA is TGTGCCAGCAGCTTGAGGACTGAAGCTTTCTTT. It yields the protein CASSLRTEAFF.

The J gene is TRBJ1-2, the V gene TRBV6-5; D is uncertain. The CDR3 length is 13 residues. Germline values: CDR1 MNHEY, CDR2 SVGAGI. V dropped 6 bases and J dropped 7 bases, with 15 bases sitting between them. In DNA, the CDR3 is TGTGCCAGCAGGAACGGTGTTATGTTTGGCTACACCTTC. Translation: CASRNGVMFGYTF.

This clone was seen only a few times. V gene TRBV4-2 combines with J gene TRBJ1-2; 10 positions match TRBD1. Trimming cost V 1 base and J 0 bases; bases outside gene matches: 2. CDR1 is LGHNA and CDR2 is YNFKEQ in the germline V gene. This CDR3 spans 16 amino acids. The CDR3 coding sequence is TGTGCCAGCAGCCAAGCCGGACAGGGGGCTAACTATGGCTACACCTTC. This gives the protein CASSQAGQGANYGYTF.

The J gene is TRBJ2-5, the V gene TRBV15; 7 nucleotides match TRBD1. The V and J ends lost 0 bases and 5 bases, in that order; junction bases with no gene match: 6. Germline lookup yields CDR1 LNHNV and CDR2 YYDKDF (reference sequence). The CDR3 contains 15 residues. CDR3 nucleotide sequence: TGTGCCACCAGCAGAGATTCAGGGGGTGGGGAGACCCAGTACTTC. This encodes CATSRDSGGGETQYF.

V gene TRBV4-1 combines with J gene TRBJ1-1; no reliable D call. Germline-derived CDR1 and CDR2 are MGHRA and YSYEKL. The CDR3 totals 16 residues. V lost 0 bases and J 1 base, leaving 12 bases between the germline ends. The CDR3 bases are TGCGCCAGCAGCCAAGATGCGCGACCGCCGAACACTGAAGCTTTCTTT. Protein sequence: CASSQDARPPNTEAFF.

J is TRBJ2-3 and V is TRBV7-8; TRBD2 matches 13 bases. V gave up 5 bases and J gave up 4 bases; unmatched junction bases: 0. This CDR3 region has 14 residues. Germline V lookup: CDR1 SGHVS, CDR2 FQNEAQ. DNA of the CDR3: TGTGCCAGCAGCACTAGCGGGAGGGCAGATACGCAGTATTTT. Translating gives CASSTSGRADTQYF.

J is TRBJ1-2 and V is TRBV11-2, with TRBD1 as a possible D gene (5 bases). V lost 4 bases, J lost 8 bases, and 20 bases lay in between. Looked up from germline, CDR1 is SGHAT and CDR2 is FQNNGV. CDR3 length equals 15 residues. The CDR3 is CASSWEPGGRGGYTF. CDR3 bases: TGTGCCAGCAGCTGGGAGCCGGGGGGAAGGGGCGGCTACACCTTC.

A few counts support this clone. As DNA, the CDR3 is TGCAGCGGACTGATGAACACTGAAGCTTTCTTT. This translates into CSGLMNTEAFF. The chain combines TRBV29-1 with TRBJ1-1, with D unclear. V lost 7 bases and J lost 0, with 6 bases in between. The CDR3 loop spans 11 amino acids. CDR1 and CDR2 from the germline V gene are SQVTM and ANQGSEA.

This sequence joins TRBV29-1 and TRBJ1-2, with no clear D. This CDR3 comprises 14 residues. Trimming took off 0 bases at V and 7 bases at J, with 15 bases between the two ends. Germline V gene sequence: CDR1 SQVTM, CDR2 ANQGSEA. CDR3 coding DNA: TGCAGCGTTGAAGATCCGAGACAAGCCAGTGGCTACACCTTC. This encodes CSVEDPRQASGYTF.

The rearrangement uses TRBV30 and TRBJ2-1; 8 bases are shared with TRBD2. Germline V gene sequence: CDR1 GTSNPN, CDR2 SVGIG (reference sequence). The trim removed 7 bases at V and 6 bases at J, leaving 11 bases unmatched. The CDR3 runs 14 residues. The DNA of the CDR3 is TGTGCCTCAAGCGGGAGAGGGTTCGCCAATGAGCAGTTCTTC. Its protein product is CASSGRGFANEQFF.

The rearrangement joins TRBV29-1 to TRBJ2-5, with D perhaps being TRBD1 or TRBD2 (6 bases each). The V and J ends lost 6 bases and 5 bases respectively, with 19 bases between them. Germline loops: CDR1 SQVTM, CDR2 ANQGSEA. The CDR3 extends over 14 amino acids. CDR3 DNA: TGCAGCGTGGGAATTGGACGGGGGCGGGAGACCCAGTACTTC. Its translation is CSVGIGRGRETQYF.

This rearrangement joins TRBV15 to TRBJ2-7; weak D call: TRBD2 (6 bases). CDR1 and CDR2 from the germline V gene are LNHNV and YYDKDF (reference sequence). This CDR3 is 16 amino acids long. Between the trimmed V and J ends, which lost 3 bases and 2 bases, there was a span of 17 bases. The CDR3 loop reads CATSSLTRDFTYEQYF. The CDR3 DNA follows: TGTGCCACCAGCAGTCTCACCCGGGACTTTACCTACGAGCAGTACTTC.

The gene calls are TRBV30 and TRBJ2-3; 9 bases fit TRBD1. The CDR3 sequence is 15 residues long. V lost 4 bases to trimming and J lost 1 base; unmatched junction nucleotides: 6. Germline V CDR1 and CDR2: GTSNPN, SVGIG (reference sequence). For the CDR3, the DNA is TGTGCCTGGACGGGACAGGGTTTGGGCACAGATACGCAGTATTTT. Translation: CAWTGQGLGTDTQYF.

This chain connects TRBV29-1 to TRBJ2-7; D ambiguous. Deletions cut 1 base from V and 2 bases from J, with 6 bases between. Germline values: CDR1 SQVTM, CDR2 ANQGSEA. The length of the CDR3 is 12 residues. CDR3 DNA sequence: TGCAGCGTTGAAGCCAACACCTACGAGCAGTACTTC. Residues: CSVEANTYEQYF.

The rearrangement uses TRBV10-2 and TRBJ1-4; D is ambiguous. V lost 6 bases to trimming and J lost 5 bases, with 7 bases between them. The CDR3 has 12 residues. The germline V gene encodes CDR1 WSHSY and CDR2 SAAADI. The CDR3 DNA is TGCGCCAGCAGCGTGCTGAATGAAAAACTGTTTTTT. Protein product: CASSVLNEKLFF.

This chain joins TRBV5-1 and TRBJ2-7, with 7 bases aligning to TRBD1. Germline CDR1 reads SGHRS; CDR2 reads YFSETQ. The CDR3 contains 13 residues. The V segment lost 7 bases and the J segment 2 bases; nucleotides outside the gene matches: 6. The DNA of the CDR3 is TGCGCCAGCGGAACGGGACAGACCTACGAGCAGTACTTC. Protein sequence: CASGTGQTYEQYF.

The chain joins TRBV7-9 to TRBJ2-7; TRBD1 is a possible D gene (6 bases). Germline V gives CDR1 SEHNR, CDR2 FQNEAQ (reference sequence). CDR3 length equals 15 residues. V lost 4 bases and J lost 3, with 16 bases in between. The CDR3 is CASSSPGQLDYEQYF. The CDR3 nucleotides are TGTGCCAGCAGCTCACCGGGACAATTGGACTACGAGCAGTACTTC. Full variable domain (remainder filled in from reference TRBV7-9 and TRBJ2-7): DTGVSQNPRHKITKRGQNVTFRCDPISEHNRLYWYRQTLGQGPEFLTYFQNEAQLEKSRLLSDRFSAERPKGSFSTLEIQRTEQGDSAMYLCASSSPGQLDYEQYFGPGTRLTVT.

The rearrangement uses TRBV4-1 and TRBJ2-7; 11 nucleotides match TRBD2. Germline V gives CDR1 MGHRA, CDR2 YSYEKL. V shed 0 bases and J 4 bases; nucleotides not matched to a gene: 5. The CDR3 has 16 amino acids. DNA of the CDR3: TGCGCCAGCAGCCAAGATCAACTAGCGGGAGTGTACGAGCAGTACTTC. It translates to CASSQDQLAGVYEQYF.